These 26 T cell receptor beta chains originate from one sample sequenced in a study of cytomegalovirus exposure and HLA in healthy donors. 13 Jbeta primers and 60 Vbeta primers were used for the PCR. Profiled with immunoSEQ multiplex PCR; TCRdb holds only in-frame clones, not every one. The sample yields around 100,000 clones, around 77% seen once. The sequenced sample was PBMCs. Receptors were obtained from a woman aged 55-69 years in good health and CMV-seropositive.

This clone was seen only a few times. J is TRBJ2-3 and V is TRBV7-6; no firm D call. This CDR3 has 12 amino acids. Trimming removed 3 bases at V and 5 bases at J, with 6 bases between. Germline assignment: CDR1 SGHVS and CDR2 FNYEAQ. CDR3 region: CASSFNKDTQYF. In nucleotides, the CDR3 is TGTGCCAGCAGCTTCAACAAAGATACGCAGTATTTT.

Many counts were recorded for this clone. The rearrangement joins TRBV9 to TRBJ2-6, with D maybe TRBD2 (6 bases). The CDR3 runs 15 residues. V lost 2 bases, J lost 4 bases, and 10 bases lay in between. Per the germline V gene, CDR1 is SGDLS and CDR2 is YYNGEE. Here the CDR3 reads CASSVGGAGANVLTF. The CDR3 bases are TGTGCCAGCAGCGTCGGGGGTGCGGGGGCCAACGTCCTGACTTTC.

The chain joins TRBV10-3 to TRBJ1-2; D gene ambiguous. CDR3 length equals 15 residues. Germline CDR1 ENHRY, CDR2 SYGVKD. The germline V and J ends were trimmed by 0 bases and 4 bases, with 12 bases remaining between them. CDR3 region: CAISESTRASYGYTF. CDR3 DNA sequence: TGTGCCATCAGTGAGTCGACCCGAGCGAGCTATGGCTACACCTTC.

The chain is built from TRBV5-1 and TRBJ2-5; D is possibly TRBD2 (5 bases). V was cut by 2 bases and J by 4 bases, with 15 bases left in between. The V gene's germline CDR1 is SGHRS and CDR2 YFSETQ. There are 15 residues in the CDR3. Here the CDR3 DNA reads TGCGCCAGCAGCTTTTCGGGATACGGCACAGAGACCCAGTACTTC. The encoded protein is CASSFSGYGTETQYF.

This rearrangement joins TRBV15 to TRBJ2-4, with D perhaps matching TRBD1 (6 bases). Trimming removed 3 bases from V and 9 bases from J, with 15 bases in between. The CDR3 is made up of 14 amino acids. Germline V gene sequence: CDR1 LNHNV, CDR2 YYDKDF (reference sequence). CDR3 nucleotides: TGTGCCACCAGCAGTACAGGGTCCGTCGGCATTCAGTACTTC. Translating it yields CATSSTGSVGIQYF.

This clone was observed a handful of times. The chain joins TRBV5-4 to TRBJ2-5; 12 bases map to TRBD2. Germline CDR1 is SGHNT and CDR2 is YYREEE (reference sequence). CDR3 length equals 14 residues. V lost 4 bases to trimming and J lost 5 bases; unmatched junction nucleotides: 3. The CDR3 DNA is TGTGCCAGCAGCGCCGGACTAGCGGGGGAGACCCAGTACTTC. Amino acid sequence: CASSAGLAGETQYF. Filled out from reference TRBV5-4 and TRBJ2-5, the complete variable domain reads ETGVTQSPTHLIKTRGQQVTLRCSSQSGHNTVSWYQQALGQGPQFIFQYYREEENGRGNFPPRFSGLQFPNYSSELNVNALELDDSALYLCASSAGLAGETQYFGPGTRLLVL.

The chain employs TRBV27 and TRBJ2-3, with 8 bases that match TRBD2. The CDR3 is 15 residues long. Germline V gene lookup returns CDR1 MNHEY and CDR2 SMNVEV (reference sequence). V shed 2 bases and J 0 bases; nucleotides not matched to a gene: 1. CDR3 residues: CASSLQRGSTDTQYF. CDR3 sequence (DNA): TGTGCCAGCAGTTTACAGCGGGGGAGCACAGATACGCAGTATTTT.

About this clone itself: A junction end diverges from the germline sequence, so it may reflect a read error. Different DNA sequences within this sample yield the same CDR3. The chain couples TRBV28 to TRBJ1-5; TRBD1 aligns across 9 bases. Germline values: CDR1 MDHEN, CDR2 SYDVKM. The CDR3 consists of 15 residues. For the CDR3, the DNA is TGCGCCAGTCGGGACAGGGCTTATAGCAATCAGCCCCAGCATTTT. Protein: CASRDRAYSNQPQHF. Using reference TRBV28 and TRBJ1-5 for the parts outside the CDR3, the full variable domain is DVKVTQSSRYLVKRTGEKVFLECVQDMDHENMFWYRQDPGLGLRLIYFSYDVKMKEKGDIPEGYSVSREKKERFSLILESASTNQTSMYLCASRDRAYSNQPQHFGDGTRLSIL.

V gene TRBV5-4 combines with J gene TRBJ1-2; 7 bases are shared with TRBD1. Per germline, CDR1 SGHNT and CDR2 YYREEE (reference sequence). There are 13 residues in the CDR3. The V gene end was trimmed by 4 bases and the J gene end by 4 bases; junction bases not matched to a gene: 4. In DNA, the CDR3 is TGTGCCAGCAGCCGGACAGGCAGCTATGGCTACACCTTC. Translation: CASSRTGSYGYTF. Drawing the rest from reference TRBV5-4 and TRBJ1-2, the complete variable domain is ETGVTQSPTHLIKTRGQQVTLRCSSQSGHNTVSWYQQALGQGPQFIFQYYREEENGRGNFPPRFSGLQFPNYSSELNVNALELDDSALYLCASSRTGSYGYTFGSGTRLTVV.

This clone came up once. The V gene is TRBV27, the J gene TRBJ2-3; D unclear. This CDR3 region has 15 residues. CDR1 is MNHEY and CDR2 is SMNVEV in the germline V gene (reference sequence). Between the trimmed V and J ends, which lost 3 bases and 2 bases, there was a span of 12 bases. CDR3 loop: CASSFGSLNTDTQYF. DNA of the CDR3: TGTGCCAGCAGTTTTGGCTCATTGAACACAGATACGCAGTATTTT.

This clone was seen only once. The chain uses TRBV7-3 and TRBJ1-1, with 8 bases aligning to TRBD1. With V trimmed by 4 bases and J by 1 base, 5 bases remained unmatched. Germline V lookup: CDR1 SGHTA, CDR2 FQGTGA. This CDR3 comprises 15 residues. In DNA, the CDR3 is TGTGCCAGCAGCTCTACCGGGACAGGGAACACTGAAGCTTTCTTT. Its protein product is CASSSTGTGNTEAFF.

The chain recombines TRBV9 with TRBJ2-5; 8 bases match TRBD2. The CDR3 extends over 14 amino acids. The V segment lost 7 bases and the J segment 5 bases; nucleotides outside the gene matches: 10. Germline V gene data show CDR1 as SGDLS and CDR2 as YYNGEE. This chain's CDR3 is CASAAGGWIETQYF. As DNA, the CDR3 is TGTGCCAGCGCGGCGGGAGGATGGATTGAGACCCAGTACTTC.

CDR3 in amino acids: CASQGNPTNNEQFF. In nucleotides, the CDR3 is TGTGCCTCTCAGGGGAATCCGACGAACAATGAGCAGTTCTTC. The rearrangement links TRBV4-2 to TRBJ2-1; possible D gene TRBD1, 6 bases. With 11 bases removed from V and 5 bases from J, the gap between germline ends came to 19 bases. This CDR3 region has 14 residues. Germline CDR1 LGHNA, CDR2 YNFKEQ.

The chain uses TRBV5-1 and TRBJ1-1; D may be TRBD1 (6 bases). Germline V lookup: CDR1 SGHRS, CDR2 YFSETQ. The CDR3 runs 15 residues. V was clipped by 4 bases and J by 0 bases, with 13 bases between them. The DNA of the CDR3 is TGCGCCAGCAGCCTGGAAGGGGGGGTGAACACTGAAGCTTTCTTT. Protein sequence: CASSLEGGVNTEAFF.

This chain connects TRBV4-2 to TRBJ2-7; the D gene is possibly TRBD2 (6 bases). This CDR3 comprises 16 residues. Germline V gives CDR1 LGHNA, CDR2 YNFKEQ. Trimming pared 2 bases from V and 4 bases from J, leaving 18 bases between. CDR3 in DNA: TGTGCCAGCAGCCAACCGGCCGGGACTGGGGGATACGAGCAGTACTTC. Translating it yields CASSQPAGTGGYEQYF.

This rearrangement joins TRBV2 to TRBJ2-7, with 9 bases lining up with TRBD1. This CDR3 spans 13 amino acids. The junction had 4 bases not matched to a gene; V was cut back by 6 bases and J by 4 bases. Germline CDR1 and CDR2: SNHLY and FYNNEI. DNA for the CDR3: TGTGCCAGCAGGCTACAGGGGGCGTACGAGCAGTACTTC. This codes for CASRLQGAYEQYF.

This sequence joins TRBV19 and TRBJ2-2, with TRBD1 matching 11 bases. CDR1 is LNHDA and CDR2 is SQIVND in the germline V gene (reference sequence). V lost 4 bases to trimming and J lost 6 bases; unmatched junction nucleotides: 4. The CDR3 length is 15 residues. The CDR3 sequence is CASSNTDRGPGELFF. CDR3 DNA: TGTGCCAGTAGTAATACGGACAGGGGGCCCGGGGAGCTGTTTTTT.

The chain recombines TRBV27 with TRBJ1-1, with D uncertain. V was cut by 6 bases and J by 3 bases, with 8 bases left in between. CDR3 size: 12 residues. CDR1 and CDR2 (germline): MNHEY, SMNVEV (reference sequence). CDR3 DNA: TGTGCCAGCAGAATGGGAGACACTGAAGCTTTCTTT. Amino acids: CASRMGDTEAFF.

The J gene is TRBJ1-2, the V gene TRBV6-1, with 9 nucleotides matching TRBD1. CDR1 MNHNS and CDR2 SASEGT come from the germline V gene. The CDR3 covers 13 residues. Unmatched junction bases numbered 5, after V lost 8 bases and J lost 4 bases. The CDR3 loop reads CASRTGVSYGYTF. CDR3 nucleotide sequence: TGTGCCAGCCGGACAGGGGTATCCTATGGCTACACCTTC.

The V call is TRBV10-3, the J call TRBJ1-1; 7 positions agree with TRBD1. V was pared by 8 bases and J by 1 base, with 1 base of the junction left unmatched. The germline V gene encodes CDR1 ENHRY and CDR2 SYGVKD. The CDR3 runs to 12 residues. CDR3 sequence: CAIRQGNTEAFF. DNA of the CDR3: TGTGCCATCCGACAGGGGAACACTGAAGCTTTCTTT.

This chain connects TRBV18 to TRBJ2-1, with TRBD2 matching 7 bases. CDR1 KGHSH and CDR2 LQKENI come from the germline V gene. CDR3 length: 13 residues. The J segment lost 0 bases and the V segment lost 8 bases, leaving 1 base of the junction unmatched. DNA for the CDR3: TGTGCCAGCCGCGGGAGCTCCTACAATGAGCAGTTCTTC. It codes for CASRGSSYNEQFF. The variable domain in full, with the rest retrieved from reference TRBV18 and TRBJ2-1, is NAGVMQNPRHLVRRRGQEARLRCSPMKGHSHVYWYRQLPEEGLKFMVYLQKENIIDESGMPKERFSAEFPKEGPSILRIQQVVRGDSAAYFCASRGSSYNEQFFGPGTRLTVL.

The genes are TRBV5-5 and TRBJ2-1; D uncertain. The CDR3 extends over 11 amino acids. V was trimmed by 2 bases and J by 9 bases, leaving 6 bases between them. Germline V CDR1 and CDR2: SGHKS, YYEKEE (reference sequence). The CDR3, as DNA: TGTGCCAGCAGCTTAGTCGGTGAGCAGTTCTTC. Amino acids: CASSLVGEQFF.

This chain links TRBV28 with TRBJ2-2; D unclear. CDR1 MDHEN and CDR2 SYDVKM come from the germline V gene. The CDR3 runs 14 residues. Trimming removed 6 bases from V and 5 bases from J, with 13 bases in between. CDR3 amino acids: CASRTHGETGELFF. CDR3 sequence (DNA): TGTGCCAGCAGAACTCACGGTGAGACCGGGGAGCTGTTTTTT.

This chain joins TRBV18 and TRBJ2-7; a possible D gene is TRBD1 (6 bases). Trimming shortened V by 3 bases and J by 0 bases, and 15 bases separated the two germline ends. Germline V lookup: CDR1 KGHSH, CDR2 LQKENI. CDR3 length: 16 amino acids. The CDR3 DNA follows: TGTGCCAGCTCACCGGGATGGCAGGGGAGCTCCTACGAGCAGTACTTC. Residues: CASSPGWQGSSYEQYF.

This clone appeared a single time. The V gene is TRBV5-4, the J gene TRBJ1-2; unclear D gene. Germline V gene data show CDR1 as SGHNT and CDR2 as YYREEE (reference sequence). The CDR3 covers 15 residues. Trimming pared 0 bases from V and 1 base from J, leaving 10 bases between. The CDR3 is CASSLAASNNYGYTF. The DNA for the CDR3 is TGTGCCAGCAGCTTGGCAGCGTCCAATAACTATGGCTACACCTTC. Using reference TRBV5-4 and TRBJ1-2 for the parts outside the CDR3, the full variable domain is ETGVTQSPTHLIKTRGQQVTLRCSSQSGHNTVSWYQQALGQGPQFIFQYYREEENGRGNFPPRFSGLQFPNYSSELNVNALELDDSALYLCASSLAASNNYGYTFGSGTRLTVV.

The gene calls are TRBV19 and TRBJ2-1, with TRBD2 matching over 8 bases. Trimming at V came to 3 bases and at J to 6 bases, leaving 13 bases not matched to a gene. Germline V gene lookup returns CDR1 LNHDA and CDR2 SQIVND (reference sequence). The length of the CDR3 is 17 residues. CDR3: CASSIPGLDYPRNEQFF. The CDR3 nucleotides are TGTGCCAGTAGTATTCCGGGACTAGATTATCCGCGCAATGAGCAGTTCTTC.